Following are 15 T cell receptor beta chains from one sample sequenced in a study of T cell responses to AZD1222 COVID-19 vaccine. Libraries were prepared by immunoSEQ multiplex PCR; TCRdb keeps only in-frame clonotypes and omits some of them. Of tens of thousands of clones listed, roughly 90% were seen once; the top ten hold 15% to 20%. The source material was peripheral blood, sampled on day 0 of AZD1222 vaccination. The source of these receptors is an adult in good health.

The chain couples TRBV5-1 to TRBJ2-6; 9 bases line up with TRBD2. The length of the CDR3 is 17 residues. Germline-derived CDR1 and CDR2 are SGHRS and YFSETQ. The V gene end was trimmed by 4 bases and the J gene end by 0 bases; junction bases not matched to a gene: 5. CDR3 protein: CASSATSGPSGANVLTF. The CDR3 DNA sequence: TGCGCCAGCAGCGCGACTAGCGGACCCTCTGGGGCCAACGTCCTGACTTTC.

V is TRBV5-8 and J is TRBJ2-2, with 8 nucleotides matching TRBD1. Trimming cost V 2 bases and J 1 base; bases outside gene matches: 4. The CDR3 has 16 residues. Germline CDR1 is SGHTS and CDR2 is YDEGEE. The chain's CDR3 is CASSFPGTGNTGELFF. The DNA of the CDR3 is TGTGCCAGCAGCTTCCCCGGGACAGGGAACACCGGGGAGCTGTTTTTT.

The chain is built from TRBV6-2 or TRBV6-3 and TRBJ1-5, with D unclear. Between the trimmed V and J ends, which lost 4 bases and 2 bases, there was a span of 12 bases. The CDR3 is made up of 15 amino acids. Germline CDR1 and CDR2: MNHEY and SVGEGT. CDR3 loop: CASSLRRVGNQPQHF. The CDR3 DNA reads TGTGCCAGCAGTTTACGGAGGGTGGGCAATCAGCCCCAGCATTTT.

The gene calls are TRBV19 and TRBJ1-5; 7 bases match TRBD1. This CDR3 contains 14 residues. From germline, CDR1 is LNHDA and CDR2 SQIVND (reference sequence). V shed 6 bases, J shed 3 bases, and the junction held 5 bases outside the gene matches. Here the CDR3 DNA reads TGTGCCAGTAGGAGGGGGACAGACAATCAGCCCCAGCATTTT. Translated: CASRRGTDNQPQHF. Filled out from reference TRBV19 and TRBJ1-5, the complete variable domain reads DGGITQSPKYLFRKEGQNVTLSCEQNLNHDAMYWYRQDPGQGLRLIYYSQIVNDFQKGDIAEGYSVSREKKESFPLTVTSAQKNPTAFYLCASRRGTDNQPQHFGDGTRLSIL.

As for this clone: The junction shows a germline mismatch at one end, possibly a read error. V is TRBV29-1 and J is TRBJ1-3; the D is unclear. The CDR3 is 11 amino acids. CDR1 and CDR2 (germline): SQVTM, ANQGSEA. CDR3 nucleotides: TGCAGCGCTGAACTGGGAAACACCATATATTTT. This translates into CSAELGNTIYF.

The chain is built from TRBV27 and TRBJ1-1; TRBD1 matches 11 bases. This CDR3 is built from 15 residues. Germline V CDR1 and CDR2: MNHEY, SMNVEV (reference sequence). J was trimmed by 1 base and V by 5 bases; bases with no gene match: 3. This chain's CDR3 is CASSLGQGGNTEAFF. The CDR3 DNA follows: TGTGCCAGCAGTCTGGGACAGGGGGGGAACACTGAAGCTTTCTTT.

V and J are TRBV5-1 and TRBJ1-3, with unresolved D. The CDR3 totals 13 residues. With 0 bases removed from V and 4 bases from J, the gap between germline ends came to 5 bases. Per germline, CDR1 SGHRS and CDR2 YFSETQ. As DNA, the CDR3 is TGCGCCAGCAGCTTGGGAACGGGAAACACCATATATTTT. Encoded protein: CASSLGTGNTIYF. The variable domain in full, with the rest retrieved from reference TRBV5-1 and TRBJ1-3, is KAGVTQTPRYLIKTRGQQVTLSCSPISGHRSVSWYQQTPGQGLQFLFEYFSETQRNKGNFPGRFSGRQFSNSRSEMNVSTLELGDSALYLCASSLGTGNTIYFGEGSWLTVV.

This chain links TRBV18 with TRBJ1-5; 7 bases align to TRBD1. Germline CDR1 and CDR2: KGHSH and LQKENI. The junction had 10 bases not matched to a gene; V was cut back by 2 bases and J by 0 bases. This CDR3 region has 18 residues. The CDR3 loop reads CASSPNMQGGNSNQPQHF. The DNA of the CDR3 is TGTGCCAGCTCACCAAATATGCAAGGGGGCAATAGCAATCAGCCCCAGCATTTT.

This clone was recorded a few times. The chain carries TRBV19 and TRBJ2-7; 7 bases map to TRBD1. The CDR3 is 12 residues long. Germline loops: CDR1 LNHDA, CDR2 SQIVND (reference sequence). V dropped 7 bases and J dropped 7; count of bases not matched to a gene: 7. CDR3 sequence reads: CASIDRDGEQYF. CDR3 DNA sequence: TGTGCCAGTATTGACAGGGACGGGGAGCAGTACTTC.

The V and J genes are TRBV28 and TRBJ2-7; 12 bases line up with TRBD2. Germline-derived CDR1 and CDR2 are MDHEN and SYDVKM. Trimming took 4 bases from V and 4 from J; bases not matched to a gene: 5. This CDR3 comprises 15 residues. This CDR3 reads CASSSTSGRMYEQYF. In DNA form, the CDR3 reads TGTGCCAGCAGTTCAACTAGCGGGAGGATGTACGAGCAGTACTTC.

The genes are TRBV19 and TRBJ2-2; 9 nucleotides align to TRBD1. This CDR3 has 15 amino acids. J lost 1 base, V lost 5 bases, and 2 bases had no gene match. Germline values: CDR1 LNHDA, CDR2 SQIVND (reference sequence). The CDR3 DNA reads TGTGCCAGTAGTTACAGGGGGCTGAACACCGGGGAGCTGTTTTTT. It translates to CASSYRGLNTGELFF.

The CDR3 loop reads CASSFTGTILHF. In DNA, the CDR3 is TGTGCCAGCAGTTTCACAGGGACCATTCTCCACTTT. The rearrangement joins TRBV27 to TRBJ1-6; D may be TRBD1 (6 bases). Germline values: CDR1 MNHEY, CDR2 SMNVEV (reference sequence). V shed 3 bases and J shed 16 bases, with 13 bases lying between them. This CDR3 comprises 12 residues.

The chain links TRBV11-2 to TRBJ2-7, with TRBD2 identical over 8 bases. The CDR3 has 15 amino acids. The ends lost 4 bases at V and 2 bases at J; junction bases unmatched: 7. The germline V gene has CDR1 SGHAT and CDR2 FQNNGV. CDR3 sequence (DNA): TGTGCCAGCAGCTCACCTTGGCGGGGGGCCTACGAGCAGTACTTC. The encoded protein is CASSSPWRGAYEQYF. The full variable domain, rest sourced from reference TRBV11-2 and TRBJ2-7, is EAGVAQSPRYKIIEKRQSVAFWCNPISGHATLYWYQQILGQGPKLLIQFQNNGVVDDSQLPKDRFSAERLKGVDSTLKIQPAKLEDSAVYLCASSSPWRGAYEQYFGPGTRLTVT.

This sequence joins TRBV7-2 and TRBJ1-5, with TRBD1 identical over 9 bases. The CDR3 is 15 residues long. Germline trimming cut 8 bases from V and 7 bases from J; bases unmatched to any gene: 12. Germline values: CDR1 SGHTA, CDR2 FQGNSA. The CDR3 DNA follows: TGTGCCAGCTCGCGGGGACAGGGCGCAGGGCAGCCCCAGCATTTT. Translating it yields CASSRGQGAGQPQHF.

The chain employs TRBV12-3 or TRBV12-4 and TRBJ2-1; TRBD1 matches at 8 bases. The CDR3 length is 12 residues. After removal of 5 bases from V and 15 bases from J, the junction contained 9 bases not matched to a gene. The CDR3 coding sequence is TGTGCCAGCAGTCACCTCGGACAGGGTATGTTCTTC. Encoded protein: CASSHLGQGMFF.